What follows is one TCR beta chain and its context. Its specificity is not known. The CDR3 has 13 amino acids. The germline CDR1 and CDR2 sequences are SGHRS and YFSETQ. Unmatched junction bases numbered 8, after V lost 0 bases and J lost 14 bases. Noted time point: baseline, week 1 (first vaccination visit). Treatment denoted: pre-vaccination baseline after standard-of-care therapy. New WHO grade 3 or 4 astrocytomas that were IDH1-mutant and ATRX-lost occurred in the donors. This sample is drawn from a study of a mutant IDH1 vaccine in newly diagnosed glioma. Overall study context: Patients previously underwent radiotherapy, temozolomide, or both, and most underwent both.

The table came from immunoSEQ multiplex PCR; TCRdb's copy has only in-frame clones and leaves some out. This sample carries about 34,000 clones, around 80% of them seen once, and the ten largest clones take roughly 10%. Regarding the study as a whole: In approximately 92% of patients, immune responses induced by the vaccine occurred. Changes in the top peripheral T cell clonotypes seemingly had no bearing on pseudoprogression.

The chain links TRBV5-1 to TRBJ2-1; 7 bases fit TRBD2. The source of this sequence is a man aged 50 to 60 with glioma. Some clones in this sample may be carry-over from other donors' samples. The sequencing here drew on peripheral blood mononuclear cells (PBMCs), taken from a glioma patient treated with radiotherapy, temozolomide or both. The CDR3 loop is CASSLASGDKKFF. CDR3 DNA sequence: TGCGCCAGCAGCTTGGCGAGCGGGGATAAAAAGTTCTTC.